Detailed here is one TCR beta chain. This entry is derived from a study of blood T cell repertoires in COVID-19. Background on the study: PBMCs, B-cell-depleted T cells, or T cells provided the cDNA or gDNA that made up the material.

Recovered Cohort 3 donors showed two negative PCRs, clearance, or symptom resolution. This CDR3 is 13 amino acids long. Germline lookup yields CDR1 MDHEN and CDR2 SYDVKM. Trimming cost V 6 bases and J 7 bases, with 16 bases left between them. Measured with immunoSEQ multiplex PCR; TCRdb has only the in-frame clones, and not every one. Seen here are approximately 200,000 clones, 80% to 90% observed once, and the top ten hold about an eighth. The chain couples TRBV28 to TRBJ2-7; TRBD2 might be the D (6 bases). This receptor was obtained from a man aged 35 to 55 who had recovered from COVID-19. Material for sequencing was PBMCs or T cells enriched from blood (not recorded which). The CDR3 bases are TGTGCCAGCAGGACGAGCGTGAGCGGGGAGCAGTACTTC. It translates to CASRTSVSGEQYF.